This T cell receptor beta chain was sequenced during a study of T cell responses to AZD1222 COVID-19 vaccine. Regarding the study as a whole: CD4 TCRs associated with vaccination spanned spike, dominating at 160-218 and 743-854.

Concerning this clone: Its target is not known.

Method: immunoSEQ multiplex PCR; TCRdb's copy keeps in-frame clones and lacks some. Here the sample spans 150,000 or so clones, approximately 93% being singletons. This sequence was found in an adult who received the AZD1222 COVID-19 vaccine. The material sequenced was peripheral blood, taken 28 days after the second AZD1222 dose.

CDR3 sequence (DNA): TGTGCCAGCAGCCAAGATAACAGACGGAATGAAAAACTGTTTTTT. Translated: CASSQDNRRNEKLFF. The chain has TRBV3-1 (or the pseudogene TRBV3-2) and TRBJ1-4; D not certain. V lost 0 bases and J 5 bases, leaving 10 bases between the germline ends. Germline V gene data show CDR1 as LGHDT and CDR2 as YNNKEL (reference sequence). The CDR3 runs 15 residues.